These 23 T cell receptor beta chains came from one sample sequenced in a study of T cells in tuberculosis. Clones were read by immunoSEQ multiplex PCR, and TCRdb kept only the in-frame ones, dropping some. The sample has more than 45,000 clones, approximately 91% seen once. Sorting used thawed, overnight-rested PBMC stained with anti-CD3, a viability dye and GMM-loaded CD1B tetramer. The CD1B tetramers carried C32 glucose monomycolate purified from Rhodococcus equi. Source material: CD1b-GMM tetramer-negative cells sorted from PBMCs. The receptor set was obtained from an adult woman with latent tuberculosis.

The chain carries TRBV15 and TRBJ1-5, with TRBD1 matching over 7 bases. The CDR3 spans 15 residues. Germline V gene sequence: CDR1 LNHNV, CDR2 YYDKDF (reference sequence). Trimming removed 4 bases from V and 6 bases from J; junction bases left unmatched: 9. CDR3 DNA: TGTGCCACCAGCACAGACGGGACAGTCTCTCAGCCCCAGCATTTT. Translated, it gives CATSTDGTVSQPQHF.

The CDR3 reads CASSQGGDFYDSYEQYF. The DNA for the CDR3 is TGCGCCAGCAGCCAAGGGGGGGATTTTTATGACTCCTACGAGCAGTACTTC. The V gene is TRBV4-1, the J gene TRBJ2-7; tentatively, D is TRBD2 (6 bases). Between the trimmed V and J ends, which lost 1 base and 0 bases, there was a span of 16 bases. Looked up from germline, CDR1 is MGHRA and CDR2 is YSYEKL. The CDR3 is made up of 17 amino acids.

The chain is built from TRBV6-1 and TRBJ1-1; no reliable D call. Germline CDR1 MNHNS, CDR2 SASEGT. The CDR3 has 13 residues. Trimming pared 7 bases from V and 1 base from J, leaving 10 bases between. The CDR3 is CASMGSSNTEAFF. The CDR3 DNA follows: TGTGCCAGCATGGGCTCCTCGAACACTGAAGCTTTCTTT.

The V call is TRBV5-1, the J call TRBJ2-3; 10 positions agree with TRBD2. Trimming removed 1 base from V and 2 bases from J; junction bases left unmatched: 4. This CDR3 is 16 amino acids long. Germline V gene sequence: CDR1 SGHRS, CDR2 YFSETQ. CDR3: CASSLPSGGHTDTQYF. The CDR3 region has the DNA TGCGCCAGCAGCTTGCCTAGCGGGGGTCACACAGATACGCAGTATTTT.

The CDR3 DNA is TGTGCCAGCAGCTTGACGGCTAACTATGGCTACACCTTC. It yields the protein CASSLTANYGYTF. The chain recombines TRBV5-4 with TRBJ1-2; D gene unclear. The germline CDR1 and CDR2 sequences are SGHNT and YYREEE (reference sequence). Trimming shortened V by 1 base and J by 0 bases, and 4 bases separated the two germline ends. This CDR3 spans 13 amino acids.

A single count supports this clone. The chain joins TRBV28 to TRBJ2-7, with 8 bases fitting TRBD1. Germline V gene sequence: CDR1 MDHEN, CDR2 SYDVKM. This CDR3 is built from 14 residues. The trim removed 5 bases at V and 1 base at J, leaving 4 bases unmatched. The CDR3 reads CASSPRQGSYEQYF. CDR3 nucleotides: TGTGCCAGCAGTCCCAGACAGGGGTCCTACGAGCAGTACTTC.

V gene TRBV5-1 combines with J gene TRBJ1-2; 7 bases match TRBD1. This CDR3 has 14 amino acids. CDR1 and CDR2 from the germline V gene are SGHRS and YFSETQ. Losses at the gene ends were 4 bases for V and 4 bases for J; bases not matched to a gene: 7. In DNA, the CDR3 is TGCGCCAGCAGCATCGGACAGGCGGGCTATGGCTACACCTTC. This sequence encodes CASSIGQAGYGYTF.

The rearrangement uses TRBV5-4 and TRBJ2-3; 10 bases are a match to TRBD2. With 4 bases clipped from V and 6 bases from J, the junction kept 11 bases outside the gene matches. This CDR3 has 16 amino acids. Looked up from germline, CDR1 is SGHNT and CDR2 is YYREEE (reference sequence). CDR3 sequence: CASSPRLAGVADTQYF. The CDR3 DNA sequence: TGTGCCAGCAGCCCCCGGCTAGCGGGGGTAGCGGATACGCAGTATTTT.

In this sample, this clone turned up once. The chain joins TRBV27 to TRBJ1-1; D is unclear. Per germline, CDR1 MNHEY and CDR2 SMNVEV (reference sequence). Trimming removed 0 bases at V and 7 bases at J, with 9 bases between. This CDR3 is built from 13 residues. The CDR3: CASSLSGNLEAFF. The DNA of the CDR3 is TGTGCCAGCAGTTTATCCGGGAACCTTGAAGCTTTCTTT.

The chain is built from TRBV27 and TRBJ2-1; D is perhaps TRBD2 (5 bases). The germline V and J ends were trimmed by 1 base and 0 bases, with 13 bases remaining between them. Germline V gene lookup returns CDR1 MNHEY and CDR2 SMNVEV (reference sequence). The CDR3 covers 17 residues. CDR3 sequence: CASSLFVGESSYNEQFF. The CDR3 DNA is TGTGCCAGCAGTTTATTCGTGGGAGAGAGCTCCTACAATGAGCAGTTCTTC.

The rearrangement joins TRBV6-6 to TRBJ2-2; D is possibly TRBD1 (6 bases). Germline CDR1 reads MNHNY; CDR2 reads SVGAGI (reference sequence). Deletions cut 2 bases from V and 2 bases from J, with 9 bases between. CDR3 size: 15 residues. The CDR3 DNA follows: TGTGCCAGCAGTTACGCAGGGGCAAACACCGGGGAGCTGTTTTTT. It encodes CASSYAGANTGELFF.

This clone came up once. The CDR3: CASSATGTASYEQYF. The CDR3 DNA sequence: TGTGCCAGCAGCGCTACCGGGACAGCCTCCTACGAGCAGTACTTC. V usage is TRBV9 and J usage is TRBJ2-7, with TRBD1 identical over 7 bases. Per germline, CDR1 SGDLS and CDR2 YYNGEE. This CDR3 is 15 amino acids long. After removal of 3 bases from V and 0 bases from J, the junction contained 6 bases not matched to a gene.

This chain connects TRBV2 to TRBJ1-2; no firm D call. Per germline, CDR1 SNHLY and CDR2 FYNNEI. V shed 4 bases and J shed 4 bases, with 7 bases lying between them. The CDR3 covers 12 residues. The DNA for the CDR3 is TGTGCCAGCAGTGTACAGTTCTATGGCTACACCTTC. Its protein is CASSVQFYGYTF.

J is TRBJ1-5 and V is TRBV4-3; D uncertain. Between the trimmed V and J ends, which lost 0 bases and 5 bases, there was a span of 11 bases. The CDR3 has 15 amino acids. From germline, CDR1 is LGHNA and CDR2 YSLEER. The CDR3 DNA sequence: TGCGCCAGCAGCCAAGATACCGGAGCAGATCAGCCCCAGCATTTT. Translation: CASSQDTGADQPQHF.

J is TRBJ2-7 and V is TRBV5-6, with D maybe TRBD2 (5 bases). The CDR3 loop spans 15 amino acids. Germline V lookup: CDR1 SGHDT, CDR2 YYEEEE. V lost 4 bases to trimming and J lost 2 bases, with 16 bases between them. The CDR3 sequence is CASSRLGQRAYEQYF. For the CDR3, the DNA is TGTGCCAGCAGCCGGCTGGGTCAGAGGGCCTACGAGCAGTACTTC.

A single count supports this clone. The chain links TRBV7-2 to TRBJ1-5; weak D call: TRBD1 (6 bases). The CDR3 loop spans 14 amino acids. V was pared by 1 base and J by 7 bases, with 11 bases between. Germline V gene sequence: CDR1 SGHTA, CDR2 FQGNSA. CDR3 nucleotide sequence: TGTGCCAGCAGCTTAGGTGGGGGCCTCCAGCCCCAGCATTTT. It codes for CASSLGGGLQPQHF.

This clone was counted once. CDR3 residues: CASSQFLGQGGDTQYF. The DNA for the CDR3 is TGTGCCAGCAGCCAATTTCTAGGACAGGGGGGGGATACGCAGTATTTT. The rearrangement joins TRBV4-2 to TRBJ2-3, with 10 bases matching TRBD1. This CDR3 is built from 16 residues. V was clipped by 2 bases and J by 6 bases; unmatched bases: 8. The germline gives CDR1 LGHNA, CDR2 YNFKEQ.

J is TRBJ2-7 and V is TRBV11-2; D not certain. CDR3 size: 13 residues. Germline loops: CDR1 SGHAT, CDR2 FQNNGV. V lost 1 base, J lost 3 bases, and 7 bases lay in between. The CDR3 spells CASSLGLIYEQYF. The CDR3 region has the DNA TGTGCCAGCAGCTTAGGACTGATCTACGAGCAGTACTTC.

The chain is built from TRBV6-5 and TRBJ2-7; TRBD2 matches 8 bases. The CDR3 extends over 15 amino acids. V lost 6 bases to trimming and J lost 4 bases; unmatched junction nucleotides: 11. Germline V gives CDR1 MNHEY, CDR2 SVGAGI. CDR3 nucleotides: TGTGCCAGCAGGGACCCGGCTAGCGGGCATTACGAGCAGTACTTC. Amino acid sequence: CASRDPASGHYEQYF.

The rearrangement joins TRBV5-1 to TRBJ2-7, with TRBD2 matching over 13 bases. CDR1 SGHRS and CDR2 YFSETQ come from the germline V gene. V was pared by 4 bases and J by 6 bases, with 10 bases of the junction left unmatched. The CDR3 loop spans 16 amino acids. The CDR3 here is CASSPSTSGGAGEQYF. CDR3 sequence (DNA): TGCGCCAGCAGCCCCTCCACTAGCGGGGGGGCCGGCGAGCAGTACTTC.

In regard to this clone: An end of the junction does not agree with germline; a read error may underlie this. This CDR3 is also generated by other DNA sequences in the sample. The chain combines TRBV6-1 with TRBJ2-5, with 9 bases matching TRBD1. Germline V gene sequence: CDR1 MNHNS, CDR2 SASEGT. The CDR3 has 16 amino acids. CDR3 protein: CASSEPLGTGMETQYF. CDR3 nucleotide sequence: TGTGCCAGCAGTGAACCCCTGGGGACAGGGATGGAGACCCAATACTTC.

The rearrangement links TRBV18 to TRBJ2-1; 9 nucleotides align to TRBD1. In germline, CDR1 is KGHSH, CDR2 LQKENI. The CDR3 loop spans 16 amino acids. The ends lost 3 bases at V and 0 bases at J; junction bases unmatched: 3. DNA of the CDR3: TGTGCCAGCTCACCGGGGACAGGGAGCTCCTACAATGAGCAGTTCTTC. Translation: CASSPGTGSSYNEQFF.

This clone was observed once. This rearrangement joins TRBV7-2 to TRBJ2-2; D unresolved. Germline CDR1 is SGHTA and CDR2 is FQGNSA. The CDR3 is made up of 14 amino acids. V lost 1 base and J 1 base, leaving 4 bases between the germline ends. For the CDR3, the DNA is TGTGCCAGCAGCTTAGGACAGAACACCGGGGAGCTGTTTTTT. Translating gives CASSLGQNTGELFF. Filled out from reference TRBV7-2 and TRBJ2-2, the complete variable domain reads GAGVSQSPSNKVTEKGKDVELRCDPISGHTALYWYRQSLGQGLEFLIYFQGNSAPDKSGLPSDRFSAERTGGSVSTLTIQRTQQEDSAVYLCASSLGQNTGELFFGEGSRLTVL.